This record concerns one T cell receptor (beta chain) sequence. The data belong to a study of shared clonotypes between healthy human individuals. About the research overall: Participating donors consisted of two women and a few men aged 18 to 49.

TCRdb's copy holds only in-frame clones and misses some; the assay was immunoSEQ multiplex PCR. Among nearly 600,000 clones listed, less than 97% were seen once. Naive CD8 cells comprised CD45RO-negative, CCR7-positively selected cells, excluding terminally differentiated effector memory CD45RA+ cells. The sample consisted of naive CD8+ T cells sorted from blood. The sequence came from a woman younger than 45 in good health.

CDR3 sequence: CASSVGQGGVETQYF. As DNA, the CDR3 is TGTGCCAGCAGCGTGGGTCAGGGCGGTGTTGAGACCCAGTACTTC. The chain has TRBV9 and TRBJ2-5; a possible D gene is TRBD1 (5 bases). The CDR3 is 15 residues long. Germline values: CDR1 SGDLS, CDR2 YYNGEE. Trimming left V 2 bases short and J 5 bases short, with 16 bases between.